Listed below are T cell receptor beta chains from one sample, sequenced in a study of blood T cell repertoires in COVID-19. Method: immunoSEQ multiplex PCR; TCRdb's copy keeps in-frame clones and lacks some. The repertoire has about 260,000 clones, around 80% of them found once; the top ten carry 3.5% to 5%. Specimen: PBMCs or T cells enriched from blood (not recorded which). The receptors originated from a man under 40 with acute COVID-19. The CDR3 runs from the conserved cysteine through the conserved F or W. A D gene is named only where the DNA matches it firmly. Size values are once, few and many counts, or a class for expanded clones, and some rows have none.

D	V	J	size	CDR3	DNA
.	TRBV6-2/TRBV6-3	TRBJ1-4	.	CASSVNRDLPNEKLFF	TGTGCCAGCAGTGTTAACAGGGATCTACCTAATGAAAAACTGTTTTTT
.	TRBV19	TRBJ2-1	.	CASSWGVRGDEQFF	TGTGCCAGTAGCTGGGGGGTAAGAGGGGATGAGCAGTTCTTC
.	TRBV12-3/TRBV12-4	TRBJ1-1	.	CASYRGTEAFF	TGTGCCAGCTATAGGGGCACTGAAGCTTTCTTT
TRBD1	TRBV18	TRBJ1-1	.	CASSMVLDRVNTEAFF	TGTGCCAGCTCAATGGTCCTGGACAGGGTGAACACTGAAGCTTTCTTT
.	TRBV28	TRBJ1-3	.	CASSLLRSSGNTIYF	TGTGCCAGCAGTTTACTAAGGAGCTCTGGAAACACCATATATTTT
TRBD1	TRBV11-3	TRBJ1-1	.	CASSLGLPGQRSYQAFF	TGTGCCAGCAGCTTAGGACTTCCGGGACAGCGATCTTACCAAGCTTTCTTT
TRBD1	TRBV4-2	TRBJ2-2	.	CASSQDIRTGDPGELFF	TGTGCCAGCAGCCAAGACATTAGGACAGGGGATCCCGGGGAGCTGTTTTTT
.	TRBV1	TRBJ1-4	.	CTSMSGGQSVGEKLFF	TGCACCAGCATGTCAGGGGGCCAGTCGGTAGGTGAAAAACTGTTTTTT
.	TRBV11-2	TRBJ1-5	.	CASSLGPGSNQPQHF	TGTGCCAGCAGCTTAGGCCCGGGGAGCAATCAGCCCCAGCATTTT
TRBD1	TRBV11-2	TRBJ1-1	few	CATQGAGNTEAFF	TGTGCCACGCAGGGGGCCGGTAACACTGAAGCTTTCTTT
TRBD1	TRBV9	TRBJ1-6	.	CASSAAGGYNSPLHF	TGTGCCAGCAGCGCGGCAGGGGGTTATAATTCACCCCTCCACTTT
.	TRBV7-8	TRBJ1-4	.	CASSPRDTRAREKLFF	TGTGCCAGCAGCCCTCGGGACACCAGGGCGCGTGAAAAACTGTTTTTT
.	TRBV6-1	TRBJ2-4	.	CASSELPGSKNIQYF	TGTGCCAGCAGTGAACTTCCGGGGAGCAAAAACATTCAGTACTTC
TRBD1	TRBV7-9	TRBJ2-5	.	CASSLVGQKETQYF	TGTGCCAGCAGCTTAGTGGGACAGAAAGAGACCCAGTACTTC
TRBD1	TRBV14	TRBJ1-1	.	CASSQGRGHTEAFF	TGTGCCAGCAGCCAAGGGAGGGGGCACACTGAAGCTTTCTTT
.	TRBV29-1	TRBJ1-1	.	CSVTRTVEAFF	TGCAGCGTAACTCGGACAGTTGAAGCTTTCTTT
.	TRBV7-9	TRBJ2-3	.	CATGISSTDTQYF	TGTGCCACCGGGATCTCTAGCACAGATACGCAGTATTTT
.	TRBV7-6	TRBJ1-5	.	CASSGGHGVGPQHF	TGTGCCAGCAGCGGGGGCCACGGGGTTGGGCCCCAGCATTTT
.	TRBV19	TRBJ1-5	few	CASSIDRVLPQHF	TGTGCCAGTAGTATAGACAGGGTACTACCCCAGCATTTT
.	TRBV28	TRBJ2-1	.	CASNLEYNEQFF	TGTGCCAGCAACCTCGAGTACAATGAGCAGTTCTTC
TRBD1	TRBV4-3	TRBJ1-3	.	CASSQTRDSRNTIYF	TGCGCCAGCAGCCAAACCCGGGACAGCAGAAACACCATATATTTT
TRBD1	TRBV7-8	TRBJ1-6	.	CASRFESGQGNSPLHF	TGTGCCAGCAGATTTGAATCGGGACAGGGCAATTCACCCCTCCACTTT
TRBD2	TRBV3-1/TRBV3-2	TRBJ2-3	once	CASSQGGRGDTQYF	TGTGCCAGCAGCCAGGGCGGGAGGGGAGATACGCAGTATTTT
TRBD1	TRBV19	TRBJ1-2	once	CASRVVGTGGYGYTF	TGTGCCAGTCGCGTGGTAGGGACAGGGGGCTATGGCTACACCTTC
.	TRBV11-3	TRBJ2-3	.	CASSSIAADTDTQYF	TGTGCCAGCAGCTCAATAGCGGCCGACACAGATACGCAGTATTTT